This T cell receptor (beta chain) derives from a study of blood T cells in healthy people across ages. Regarding the study as a whole: Possibly, changes in expanded clonotypes were confounded because donor CMV status was unknown.

Through a sample-barcoded 5' primer and a J-beta primer mix, a second PCR was run for roughly 7 to 11 cycles. Each CDR3 protein is one row after TCRdb ran MiXCR on the 5' RACE reads. The sample shows more than 800,000 distinct CDR3 sequences, about 30% of them seen only once. The table lists this clonotype with many counts. What it recognizes is unknown. The CDR3 contains 14 residues. Losses at the gene ends were 3 bases for V and 6 bases for J; bases not matched to a gene: 4. The rearrangement links TRBV12-3 or TRBV12-4 to TRBJ2-1, with TRBD2 identical over 8 bases. Sequencing was performed on blood. The clonotype originates from a woman aged 80 or older in good health. The CDR3 spells CASSFRGGVNEQFF. The CDR3 nucleotides read TGTGCCAGCAGTTTTCGGGGGGGGGTCAATGAGCAGTTCTTC.